Below, 10 T cell receptor beta chains from the same sample are listed, as sequenced in a study of CD8 T cells in ankylosing spondylitis (dated by TCRdb to the late 2010s). These receptors are not linked to any known antigen. The full study reports these points: Blood from ankylosing spondylitis patients appeared to be characterized by a TCR beta motif made up of several highly homologous amino acid variants.

Preparation of the library involved 5' RACE. Reads for this sample came from an Illumina HiSeq 2500. TCRdb trimmed public reads at Q25 via fastp, called clones via MiXCR and kept in-frame beta chains. Identical CDR3 proteins give one entry, which carries the most common genes and DNA. Present in this sample are around 480,000 distinct CDR3 sequences, approximately 17% of which were seen just once. The leading ten clones occupy just over 1% of the sample. The material sequenced was blood, either unsorted or a sorted T cell fraction (not recorded which). All receptors derive from a male donor with ankylosing spondylitis.

The V and J genes are TRBV12-5 and TRBJ2-3; no clear D. V gave up 1 base and J gave up 5 bases, with 7 bases separating them. CDR1 LGHNT and CDR2 FRNRAP come from the germline V gene. The CDR3 has 13 amino acids. CDR3 region: CASGLDSKDTQYF. In nucleotides, the CDR3 is TGTGCTAGTGGTTTGGACAGTAAAGATACGCAGTATTTT.

This clonotype has ten or more counts. The genes are TRBV29-1 and TRBJ2-3, with 9 bases aligning to TRBD2. Unmatched junction bases numbered 11, after V lost 6 bases and J lost 10 bases. Germline CDR1 SQVTM, CDR2 ANQGSEA. This CDR3 region has 13 residues. Here the CDR3 reads CSVTSGQAPSQYF. CDR3 sequence (DNA): TGCAGCGTGACTAGCGGCCAAGCGCCATCGCAGTATTTT.

This clonotype was counted between two and nine times. V and J are TRBV20-1 and TRBJ2-1, with D tentatively TRBD2 (6 bases). V lost 3 bases to trimming and J lost 7 bases, with 19 bases between them. The CDR3 runs to 15 residues. Germline CDR1 is DFQATT and CDR2 is SNEGSKA (reference sequence). In nucleotides, the CDR3 is TGCAGTGCTAGCGACCGTGCGACTAGAGGGAATGAGCAGTTCTTC. Residues: CSASDRATRGNEQFF.

This clonotype was counted only a few times. This chain joins TRBV3-1 and TRBJ1-2; D unresolved. The germline CDR1 and CDR2 sequences are LGHDT and YNNKEL (reference sequence). The germline V and J ends were trimmed by 0 bases and 3 bases, with 14 bases remaining between them. The CDR3 runs to 16 residues. Here the CDR3 DNA reads TGTGCCAGCAGCCAAGATGGGCCTACCCTAGACTATGGCTACACCTTC. Protein product: CASSQDGPTLDYGYTF.

This clonotype has just a few counts. The J gene is TRBJ2-7, the V gene TRBV20-1, with TRBD2 identical over 7 bases. Trimming took 3 bases from V and 2 from J; bases not matched to a gene: 4. This CDR3 spans 13 amino acids. Looked up from germline, CDR1 is DFQATT and CDR2 is SNEGSKA (reference sequence). CDR3 amino acids: CSASKGTTYEQYF. Written as DNA, the CDR3 is TGCAGTGCTAGTAAGGGGACTACCTACGAGCAGTACTTC.

This clonotype was counted a few times. This chain joins TRBV20-1 and TRBJ2-1; perhaps TRBD2 as D (6 bases). Per germline, CDR1 DFQATT and CDR2 SNEGSKA (reference sequence). The CDR3 extends over 15 amino acids. With 2 bases removed from V and 1 base from J, the gap between germline ends came to 12 bases. This chain's CDR3 is CSARKLAESYNEQFF. The CDR3 DNA sequence: TGCAGTGCTAGAAAACTAGCAGAATCCTACAATGAGCAGTTCTTC.

This clonotype has only a few counts. The rearrangement links TRBV27 to TRBJ1-1; TRBD1 agrees at 7 bases. Trimming cost V 6 bases and J 4 bases; bases outside gene matches: 5. The CDR3 loop spans 13 amino acids. The germline V gene encodes CDR1 MNHEY and CDR2 SMNVEV (reference sequence). Here the CDR3 reads CASRGTVGTEAFF. CDR3 in DNA: TGTGCCAGCAGGGGGACAGTGGGCACTGAAGCTTTCTTT.

This clonotype has only a few counts. The chain joins TRBV5-1 to TRBJ1-2, with TRBD1 as a possible D gene (6 bases). The CDR3 has 15 amino acids. With 5 bases removed from V and 4 bases from J, the gap between germline ends came to 18 bases. Germline V gives CDR1 SGHRS, CDR2 YFSETQ. The CDR3 DNA is TGCGCCAGCAGTCCCGGTGGAGGGGGTTCCTATGGCTACACCTTC. This sequence encodes CASSPGGGGSYGYTF.

The chain recombines TRBV6-1 with TRBJ2-7; a possible D gene is TRBD2 (6 bases). The ends were cut back, 5 bases at V and 0 bases at J, with 14 bases in the middle. This CDR3 comprises 15 residues. Per the germline V gene, CDR1 is MNHNS and CDR2 is SASEGT. For the CDR3, the DNA is TGTGCCAGCAGTCCGACTAGTCTCGGCTCCTACGAGCAGTACTTC. Translating it yields CASSPTSLGSYEQYF.

In nucleotides, the CDR3 is TGCAGTGCTAGGATGCGGGGGGTTGAAGGAGATACGCAGTATTTT. This encodes CSARMRGVEGDTQYF. J is TRBJ2-3 and V is TRBV20-1; 8 nucleotides line up with TRBD2. This CDR3 is 15 amino acids long. Germline V gene sequence: CDR1 DFQATT, CDR2 SNEGSKA (reference sequence). Unmatched junction bases numbered 10, after V lost 3 bases and J lost 5 bases.